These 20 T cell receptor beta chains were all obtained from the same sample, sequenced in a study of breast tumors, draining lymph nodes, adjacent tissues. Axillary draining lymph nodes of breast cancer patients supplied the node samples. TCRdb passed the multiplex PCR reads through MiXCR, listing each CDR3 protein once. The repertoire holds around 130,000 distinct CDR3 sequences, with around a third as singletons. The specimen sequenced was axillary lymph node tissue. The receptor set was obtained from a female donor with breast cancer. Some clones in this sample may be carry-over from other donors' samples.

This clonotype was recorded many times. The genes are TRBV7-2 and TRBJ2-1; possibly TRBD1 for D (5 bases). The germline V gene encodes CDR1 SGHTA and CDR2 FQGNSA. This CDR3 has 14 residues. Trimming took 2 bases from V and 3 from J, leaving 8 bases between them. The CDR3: CASSLTDSYNEQFF. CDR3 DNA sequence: TGTGCCAGCAGCTTAACCGACAGCTACAATGAGCAGTTCTTC.

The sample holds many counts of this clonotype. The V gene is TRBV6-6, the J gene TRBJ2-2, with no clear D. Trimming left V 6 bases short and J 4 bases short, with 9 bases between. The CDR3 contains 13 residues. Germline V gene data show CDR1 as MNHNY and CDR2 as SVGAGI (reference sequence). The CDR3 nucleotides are TGTGCCAGCAGCTTTTTTGTCACCGGGGAGCTGTTTTTT. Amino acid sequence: CASSFFVTGELFF.

This chain's CDR3 is CASSPTVTAATDTQYF. CDR3 nucleotide sequence: TGTGCCAGCAGCCCCACAGTGACAGCTGCCACAGATACGCAGTATTTT. The rearrangement uses TRBV9 and TRBJ2-3, with D maybe TRBD1 (5 bases). Germline V gene lookup returns CDR1 SGDLS and CDR2 YYNGEE. With 4 bases removed from V and 2 bases from J, the gap between germline ends came to 17 bases. The CDR3 is 16 amino acids.

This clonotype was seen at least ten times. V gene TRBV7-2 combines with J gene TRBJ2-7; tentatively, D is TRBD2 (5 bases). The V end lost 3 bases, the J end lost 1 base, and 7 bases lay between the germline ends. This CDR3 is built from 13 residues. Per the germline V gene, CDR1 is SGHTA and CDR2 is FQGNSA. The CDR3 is CASSFGVSYEQYV. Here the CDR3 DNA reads TGTGCCAGCAGCTTCGGGGTGTCCTACGAGCAGTACGTC.

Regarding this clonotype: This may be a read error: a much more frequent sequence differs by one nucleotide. As DNA, the CDR3 is TGTGCCAGCAGGCACAGGGGCCGGGAAAAACTGTTTTTT. Its protein product is CASRHRGREKLFF. The rearrangement links TRBV6-6 to TRBJ1-4, with 7 nucleotides matching TRBD1. Germline loops: CDR1 MNHNY, CDR2 SVGAGI (reference sequence). The CDR3 extends over 13 amino acids. V trimming: 6 bases; J trimming: 8 bases; junction bases outside the gene matches: 6.

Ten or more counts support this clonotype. The CDR3 region has the DNA TGTGCCAGCAGCTTATTTGGTGGGGCAGGGAATCGTTATAATGAAAAACTGTTTTTT. Its protein product is CASSLFGGAGNRYNEKLFF. The genes are TRBV7-9 and TRBJ1-4, with TRBD1 as a possible D gene (5 bases). The length of the CDR3 is 19 residues. CDR1 is SEHNR, CDR2 FQNEAQ, per germline (reference sequence). V dropped 2 bases and J dropped 4 bases, with 23 bases sitting between them.

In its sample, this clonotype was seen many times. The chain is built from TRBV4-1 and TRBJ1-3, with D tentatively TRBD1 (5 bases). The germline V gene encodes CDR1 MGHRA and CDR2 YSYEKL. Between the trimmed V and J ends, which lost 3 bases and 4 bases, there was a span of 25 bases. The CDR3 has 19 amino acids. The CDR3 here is CASSQGRTLSREGGNTIYF. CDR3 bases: TGCGCCAGCAGCCAGGGACGTACCCTCTCCAGGGAGGGGGGAAACACCATATATTTT.

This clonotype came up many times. The CDR3 loop is CASSGSGNSRRSYEQYF. The CDR3 DNA sequence: TGTGCCAGCAGCGGTAGTGGTAACAGCCGGCGGTCCTACGAGCAGTACTTC. The rearrangement uses TRBV9 and TRBJ2-7; unclear D gene. The CDR3 is 17 amino acids. Trimming pared 3 bases from V and 1 base from J, leaving 20 bases between. In germline, CDR1 is SGDLS, CDR2 YYNGEE.

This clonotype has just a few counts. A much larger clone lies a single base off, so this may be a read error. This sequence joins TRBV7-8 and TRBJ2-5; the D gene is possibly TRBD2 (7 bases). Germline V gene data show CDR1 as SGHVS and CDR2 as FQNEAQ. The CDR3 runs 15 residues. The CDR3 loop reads CASSLGEGDQETQHF. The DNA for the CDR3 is TGTGCCAGCAGCTTAGGGGAGGGGGACCAAGAGACCCAGCACTTC.

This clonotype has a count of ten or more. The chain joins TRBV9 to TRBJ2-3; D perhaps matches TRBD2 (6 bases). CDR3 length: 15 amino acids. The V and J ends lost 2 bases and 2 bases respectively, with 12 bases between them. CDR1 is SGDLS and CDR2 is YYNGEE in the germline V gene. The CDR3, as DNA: TGTGCCAGCAGCGTCTCCGGACTATTCACAGATACGCAGTATTTT. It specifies CASSVSGLFTDTQYF.

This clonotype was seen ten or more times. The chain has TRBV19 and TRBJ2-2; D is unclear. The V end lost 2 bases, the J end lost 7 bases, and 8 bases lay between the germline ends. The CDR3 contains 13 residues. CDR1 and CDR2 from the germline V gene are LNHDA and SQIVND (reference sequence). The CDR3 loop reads CASSILLGGELFF. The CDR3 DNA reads TGTGCCAGTAGTATATTGTTGGGCGGGGAGCTGTTTTTT. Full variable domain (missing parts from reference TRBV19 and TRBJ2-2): DGGITQSPKYLFRKEGQNVTLSCEQNLNHDAMYWYRQDPGQGLRLIYYSQIVNDFQKGDIAEGYSVSREKKESFPLTVTSAQKNPTAFYLCASSILLGGELFFGEGSRLTVL.

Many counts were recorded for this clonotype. The CDR3 protein is CASSSGGGVNEQYF. The CDR3 DNA sequence: TGCGCCAGCAGCTCCGGTGGGGGGGTGAACGAGCAGTACTTC. The chain is built from TRBV5-1 and TRBJ2-7; 7 bases align to TRBD2. The CDR3 covers 14 residues. CDR1 is SGHRS and CDR2 is YFSETQ in the germline V gene. V shed 3 bases, J shed 5 bases, and the junction held 8 bases outside the gene matches.

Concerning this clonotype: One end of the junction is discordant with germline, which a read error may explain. DNA of the CDR3: TGCAGTGCTAGAAAAGACATAAGTGGGACCCCGTACTTC. It codes for CSARKDISGTPYF. The rearrangement joins TRBV20-1 to TRBJ2-5; D might be TRBD1 or TRBD2, each matching 5 bases. The germline V gene encodes CDR1 DFQATT and CDR2 SNEGSKA (reference sequence). There are 13 residues in the CDR3.

The CDR3 DNA is TGCGCCAGCGGCCCGGGACAGGGGACCCAATACGAGCAGTACTTC. This gives the protein CASGPGQGTQYEQYF. J is TRBJ2-7 and V is TRBV4-1; TRBD1 aligns across 10 bases. The germline V gene encodes CDR1 MGHRA and CDR2 YSYEKL. The CDR3 spans 15 residues. J was trimmed by 4 bases and V by 8 bases; bases with no gene match: 11.

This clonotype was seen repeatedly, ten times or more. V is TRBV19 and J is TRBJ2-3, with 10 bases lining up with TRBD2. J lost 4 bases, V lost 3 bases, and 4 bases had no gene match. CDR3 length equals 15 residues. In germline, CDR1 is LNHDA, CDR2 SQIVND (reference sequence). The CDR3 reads CASSISGGAADTQYF. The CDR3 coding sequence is TGTGCCAGTAGTATCAGCGGGGGGGCAGCAGATACGCAGTATTTT.

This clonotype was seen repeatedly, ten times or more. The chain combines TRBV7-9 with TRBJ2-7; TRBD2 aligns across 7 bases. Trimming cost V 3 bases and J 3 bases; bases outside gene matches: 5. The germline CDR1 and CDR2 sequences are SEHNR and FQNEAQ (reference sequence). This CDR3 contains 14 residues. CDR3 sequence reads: CASSLVGGSYEQYV. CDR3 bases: TGTGCCAGCAGCTTGGTTGGCGGGAGCTACGAGCAGTACGTC.

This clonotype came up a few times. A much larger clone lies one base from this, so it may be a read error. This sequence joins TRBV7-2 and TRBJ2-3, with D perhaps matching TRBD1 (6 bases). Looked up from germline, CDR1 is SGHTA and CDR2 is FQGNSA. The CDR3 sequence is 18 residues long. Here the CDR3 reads CASSLWLTGAEITHTQYF. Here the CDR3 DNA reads TGTGCCAGCAGCTTATGGCTGACAGGCGCCGAAATCACACATACGCAGTATTTT.

CDR3 region: CASSLAGDTHTQYF. As DNA, the CDR3 is TGTGCCAGCAGCTTAGCGGGGGATACCCATACGCAGTATTTT. The chain employs TRBV7-2 and TRBJ2-3, with D perhaps matching TRBD1 or TRBD2 (5 bases each). The CDR3 is 14 residues long. V dropped 0 bases and J dropped 7 bases, with 11 bases sitting between them. Germline values: CDR1 SGHTA, CDR2 FQGNSA.

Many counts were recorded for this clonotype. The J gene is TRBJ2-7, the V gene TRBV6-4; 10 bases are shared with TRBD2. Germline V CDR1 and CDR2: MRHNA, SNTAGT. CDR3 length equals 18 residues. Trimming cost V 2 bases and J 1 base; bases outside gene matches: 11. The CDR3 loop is CASSDHELLAGHSYEQYV. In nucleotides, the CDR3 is TGTGCCAGCAGTGACCATGAACTACTAGCGGGGCATTCCTACGAGCAGTACGTC.

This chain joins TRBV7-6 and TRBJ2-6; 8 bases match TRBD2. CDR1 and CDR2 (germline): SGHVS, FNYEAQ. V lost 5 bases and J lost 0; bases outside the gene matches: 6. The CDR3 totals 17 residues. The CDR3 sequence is CASSATGGNSGANVLTF. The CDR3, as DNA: TGTGCCAGCAGCGCAACGGGGGGGAACTCTGGGGCCAACGTCCTGACTTTC.